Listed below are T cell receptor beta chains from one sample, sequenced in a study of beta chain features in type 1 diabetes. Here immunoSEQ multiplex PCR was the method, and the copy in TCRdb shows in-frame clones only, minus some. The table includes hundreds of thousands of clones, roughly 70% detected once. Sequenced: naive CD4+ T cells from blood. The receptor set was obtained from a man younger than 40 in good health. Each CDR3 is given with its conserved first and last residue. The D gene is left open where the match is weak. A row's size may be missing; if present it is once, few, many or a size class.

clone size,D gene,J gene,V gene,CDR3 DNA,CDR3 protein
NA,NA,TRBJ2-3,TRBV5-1,TGCGCCAGCAGCTTAGGTCAGATAGGCGATACGCAGTATTTT,CASSLGQIGDTQYF
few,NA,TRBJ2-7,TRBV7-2,TGTGCCAGCAGCGAAATGAGGACTGCCTCCTACGAGCAGTACTTC,CASSEMRTASYEQYF
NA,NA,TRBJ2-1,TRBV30,TGTGCCTGGAGTGGGGACAATGAGCAGTTCTTC,CAWSGDNEQFF
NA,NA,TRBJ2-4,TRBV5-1,TGCGCCAGCAGCTTGGAAGGGAACAAAAACATTCAGTACTTC,CASSLEGNKNIQYF
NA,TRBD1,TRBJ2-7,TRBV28,TGTGCCAGCAGTTTGGCCCCCGGGACAGGGGCAAACGAGCAGTACTTC,CASSLAPGTGANEQYF
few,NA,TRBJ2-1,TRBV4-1,TGCGCCAGCAGCCAATACAGGGTCGAGGAGCAGTTCTTC,CASSQYRVEEQFF
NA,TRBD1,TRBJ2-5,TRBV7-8,TGTGCCAGCAGCTTAGCGAGGGACAGGGTCGGTGAGACCCAGTACTTC,CASSLARDRVGETQYF
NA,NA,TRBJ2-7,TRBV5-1,TGCGCCAGTCGGGGGCTAGCCGGGTCTGGCGAGCAGTACTTC,CASRGLAGSGEQYF
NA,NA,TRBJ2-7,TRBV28,TGTGCCAGCAGTCCCCCGGCCACCTACGAGCAGTACTTC,CASSPPATYEQYF
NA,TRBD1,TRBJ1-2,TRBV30,TGTGCCTCCGGGACAGGGGTCTTGATTGGCTACACCTTC,CASGTGVLIGYTF
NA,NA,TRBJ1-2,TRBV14,TGTGCCAGCAGCCAAGTACACGACTATGGCTACACCTTC,CASSQVHDYGYTF
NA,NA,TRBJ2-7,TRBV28,TGTGCCAGCGTACCCTGGAAGGGACCTCCCTACGAGCAGTACTTC,CASVPWKGPPYEQYF
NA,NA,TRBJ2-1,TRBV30,TGTGCCTGGACAAGGGGAAAGGGAGCGGATGAGCAGTTCTTC,CAWTRGKGADEQFF
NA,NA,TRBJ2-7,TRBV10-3,TGTGCCATCAACCTTGACAGGGAGGGCTCCGAGCAGTACTTC,CAINLDREGSEQYF
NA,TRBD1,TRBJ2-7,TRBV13,TGTGCCAGCACCAAGGCAGGGGGAAAACAGTACTTC,CASTKAGGKQYF
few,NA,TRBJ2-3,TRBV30,TGTGCCGGGGGGATAGGGACAGATACGCAGTATTTT,CAGGIGTDTQYF
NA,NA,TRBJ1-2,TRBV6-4,TGTGCCAGCAGTGATTCTTCGTTTAACTATGGCTACACCTTC,CASSDSSFNYGYTF
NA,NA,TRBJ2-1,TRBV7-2,TGTGCCAGCAGCCCTCGACTGGGCTCCTACAATGAGCAGTTCTTC,CASSPRLGSYNEQFF
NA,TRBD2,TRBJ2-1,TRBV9,TGTGCCAGCAGCGTAAGAGGACTAGCGGGATTCTATGAGCAGTTCTTC,CASSVRGLAGFYEQFF
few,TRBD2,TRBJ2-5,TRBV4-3,TGCGCCAGCAGCCAAGATCCGGGACTAGCAGAGACCCAGTACTTC,CASSQDPGLAETQYF
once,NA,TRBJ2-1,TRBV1,TGCACCAGCAGACCATGTCTAGCGGGGGGTCCCTACAATGAGCAGTTCTTC,CTSRPCLAGGPYNEQFF
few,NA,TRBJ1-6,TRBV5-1,TGCGCCAGCAGCTTGGAGGCGATGGAGTATAATTCACCCCTCCACTTT,CASSLEAMEYNSPLHF
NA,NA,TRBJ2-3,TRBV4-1,TGCGCCAGCAGCCAACCGATCGAGCAGGTGGCAGATACGCAGTATTTT,CASSQPIEQVADTQYF
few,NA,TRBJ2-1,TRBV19,TGTGCCAGTAGTATCCCACCGACAGGGAGGTCGGGCAATGAGCAGTTCTTC,CASSIPPTGRSGNEQFF
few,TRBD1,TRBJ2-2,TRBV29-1,TGCAGCGTTGTAAGGACAGGGGAAGGGGAGCTGTTTTTT,CSVVRTGEGELFF
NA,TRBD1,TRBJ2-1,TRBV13,TGTGCCAGCAGTCCTCAGGGGGCCTACAATGAGCAGTTCTTC,CASSPQGAYNEQFF
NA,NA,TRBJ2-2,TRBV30,TGTGCCTGGAGCGCCCAGGGTTCCACCGGGGAGCTGTTTTTT,CAWSAQGSTGELFF
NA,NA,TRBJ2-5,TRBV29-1,TGCAGCGTTGAACCGGACCCGGAGACCCAGTACTTC,CSVEPDPETQYF
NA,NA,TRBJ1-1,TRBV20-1,TGCAGTGCTAGAATAGTCCCTGAAGCTTTCTTT,CSARIVPEAFF
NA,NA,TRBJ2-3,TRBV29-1,TGCAGCGTTGGGACTTTAGCCACAGATACGCAGTATTTT,CSVGTLATDTQYF
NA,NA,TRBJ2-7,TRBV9,TGTGCCAGCAGCGTAGAGGACCGGCGCGAGCAGTACTTC,CASSVEDRREQYF
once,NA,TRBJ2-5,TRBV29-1,TGCAGCGCTCGGGGCCAAGAGACCCAGTACTTC,CSARGQETQYF
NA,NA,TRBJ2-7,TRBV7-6,TGTGCCAGCAGATATATAGGGCGCCGCTACTACGAGCAGTACTTC,CASRYIGRRYYEQYF
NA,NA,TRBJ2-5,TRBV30,TGTGCCTGGGGACCAGGGGAAGAGACCCAGTACTTC,CAWGPGEETQYF
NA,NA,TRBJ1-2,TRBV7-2,TGTGCCAGCAGCCCTTGGCAGGGGCGAAATTATGGCTACACCTTC,CASSPWQGRNYGYTF
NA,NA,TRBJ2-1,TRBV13,TGTGCCAGCAGCCCCCCGGGTCGGGCGTTGAATGAGCAGTTCTTC,CASSPPGRALNEQFF
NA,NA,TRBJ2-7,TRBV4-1,TGCGCCAGCAGCCAAGGCTTAAGTTACGAGCAGTACTTC,CASSQGLSYEQYF
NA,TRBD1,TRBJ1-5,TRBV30,TGTGCCTATGACAGGGGCAATCAGCCCCAGCATTTT,CAYDRGNQPQHF
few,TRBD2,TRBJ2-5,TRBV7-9,TGTGCCAGCAGCTCCCGCGGGGGGCTCGGAGAGACCCAGTACTTC,CASSSRGGLGETQYF
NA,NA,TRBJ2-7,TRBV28,TGTGCCAGCAGAAAAAGGGGTTACGAGCAGTACTTC,CASRKRGYEQYF
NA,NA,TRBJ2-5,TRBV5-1,TGCGCCAGCAGCTCACCGTTAGAGACCCAGTACTTC,CASSSPLETQYF
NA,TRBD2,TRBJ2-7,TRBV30,TGTGCTCTTAGCGGGGTAACTTACGAGCAGTACTTC,CALSGVTYEQYF
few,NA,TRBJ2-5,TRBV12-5,TGTGCTAGTGGTTTAAGAGGAGTGGGAGAGACCCAGTACTTC,CASGLRGVGETQYF